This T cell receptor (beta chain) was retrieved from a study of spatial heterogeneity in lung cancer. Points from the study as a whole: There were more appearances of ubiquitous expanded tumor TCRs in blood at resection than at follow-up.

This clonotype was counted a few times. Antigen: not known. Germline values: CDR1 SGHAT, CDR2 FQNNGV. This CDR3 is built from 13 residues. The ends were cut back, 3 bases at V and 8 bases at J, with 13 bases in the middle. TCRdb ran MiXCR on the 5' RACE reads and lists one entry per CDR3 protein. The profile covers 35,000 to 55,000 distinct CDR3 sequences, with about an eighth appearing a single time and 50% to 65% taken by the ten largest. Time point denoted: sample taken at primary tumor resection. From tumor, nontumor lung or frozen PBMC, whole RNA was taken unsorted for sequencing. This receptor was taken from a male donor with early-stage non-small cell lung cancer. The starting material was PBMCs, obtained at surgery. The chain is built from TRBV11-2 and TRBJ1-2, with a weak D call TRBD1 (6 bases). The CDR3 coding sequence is TGTGCCAGCAGCTTGATGAGGACAGCCGGCTACACCTTC. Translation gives CASSLMRTAGYTF. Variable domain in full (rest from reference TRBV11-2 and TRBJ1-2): EAGVAQSPRYKIIEKRQSVAFWCNPISGHATLYWYQQILGQGPKLLIQFQNNGVVDDSQLPKDRFSAERLKGVDSTLKIQPAKLEDSAVYLCASSLMRTAGYTFGSGTRLTVV.